Below are 27 T cell receptor beta chains sequenced from a single sample in a study of blood T cell repertoires in COVID-19. Measured with immunoSEQ multiplex PCR; TCRdb has only the in-frame clones, and not every one. The table lists about 200,000 clones, 86% of them singletons. What was sequenced was PBMCs or T cells enriched from blood (not recorded which). All receptors come from a man between 35 and 55 years old with acute COVID-19.

The gene calls are TRBV7-9 and TRBJ1-2; a possible D gene is TRBD1 (5 bases). The V and J ends lost 4 bases and 5 bases respectively, with 11 bases between them. Germline-derived CDR1 and CDR2 are SEHNR and FQNEAQ (reference sequence). The CDR3 extends over 13 amino acids. CDR3 coding DNA: TGTGCCAGCAGCTCGGGACTGATATATGGCTACACCTTC. Translating gives CASSSGLIYGYTF. Filled out from reference TRBV7-9 and TRBJ1-2, the complete variable domain reads DTGVSQNPRHKITKRGQNVTFRCDPISEHNRLYWYRQTLGQGPEFLTYFQNEAQLEKSRLLSDRFSAERPKGSFSTLEIQRTEQGDSAMYLCASSSGLIYGYTFGSGTRLTVV.

V is TRBV5-1 and J is TRBJ2-3, with 7 bases matching TRBD1. J was trimmed by 9 bases and V by 4 bases; bases with no gene match: 14. Germline CDR1 SGHRS, CDR2 YFSETQ. The CDR3 loop spans 15 amino acids. DNA of the CDR3: TGCGCCAGCAGCACGGGACAGAATAACCCCGCAACGCAGTATTTT. It encodes CASSTGQNNPATQYF.

The rearrangement joins TRBV28 to TRBJ2-6, with D hard to call. This CDR3 is 16 amino acids long. CDR1 and CDR2 (germline): MDHEN, SYDVKM. Trimming removed 5 bases at V and 3 bases at J, with 14 bases between. CDR3 DNA: TGTGCCAGCAGTCCCCCAGCGTTCTATGGGGCCAACGTCCTGACTTTC. Amino acid sequence: CASSPPAFYGANVLTF. Looking up the rest from reference TRBV28 and TRBJ2-6 gives the full variable domain: DVKVTQSSRYLVKRTGEKVFLECVQDMDHENMFWYRQDPGLGLRLIYFSYDVKMKEKGDIPEGYSVSREKKERFSLILESASTNQTSMYLCASSPPAFYGANVLTFGAGSRLTVL.

This chain connects TRBV19 to TRBJ1-5, with D perhaps matching TRBD1 (6 bases). This CDR3 spans 16 amino acids. Looked up from germline, CDR1 is LNHDA and CDR2 is SQIVND (reference sequence). The germline V and J ends were trimmed by 6 bases and 5 bases, with 20 bases remaining between them. CDR3 region: CASRTGYESGDQPQHF. The CDR3 coding sequence is TGTGCCAGTAGAACAGGGTACGAGAGTGGAGATCAGCCCCAGCATTTT.

This rearrangement joins TRBV6-6 to TRBJ1-2; no definite D call. Deletions cut 7 bases from V and 8 bases from J, with 11 bases between. The CDR3 loop spans 11 amino acids. CDR1 MNHNY and CDR2 SVGAGI come from the germline V gene (reference sequence). CDR3 coding DNA: TGTGCCAGCATGCATGAGGTGGGCTACACCTTC. Translated: CASMHEVGYTF.

J is TRBJ1-5 and V is TRBV19; tentative D call: TRBD1 (5 bases). Germline V gene sequence: CDR1 LNHDA, CDR2 SQIVND (reference sequence). The ends were cut back, 1 base at V and 10 bases at J, with 17 bases in the middle. The CDR3 length is 15 residues. CDR3 residues: CASSIVGTVDSPQHF. CDR3 DNA: TGTGCCAGTAGTATAGTAGGGACTGTCGATAGTCCCCAGCATTTT. Full variable domain (missing parts from reference TRBV19 and TRBJ1-5): DGGITQSPKYLFRKEGQNVTLSCEQNLNHDAMYWYRQDPGQGLRLIYYSQIVNDFQKGDIAEGYSVSREKKESFPLTVTSAQKNPTAFYLCASSIVGTVDSPQHFGDGTRLSIL.

Here the CDR3 reads CASTYYGKDTQYF. CDR3 DNA sequence: TGTGCCAGCACTTACTACGGGAAGGATACGCAGTATTTT. The chain has TRBV2 and TRBJ2-3; the D gene is possibly TRBD2 (5 bases). The V gene lost 7 bases and the J gene lost 6 bases, with 14 bases spanning the gap. Looked up from germline, CDR1 is SNHLY and CDR2 is FYNNEI. CDR3 length: 13 amino acids.

There are a few counts of this clone. This chain uses TRBV11-2 with TRBJ2-7, with TRBD2 as a possible D gene (6 bases). The CDR3 runs to 13 residues. Germline V gives CDR1 SGHAT, CDR2 FQNNGV. Trimming left V 4 bases short and J 7 bases short, with 14 bases between. The DNA of the CDR3 is TGTGCCAGCAGCTCCGGGACCGCGGGGGAGCAGTACTTC. As protein: CASSSGTAGEQYF.

V and J are TRBV15 and TRBJ1-4; TRBD1 is a possible D gene (5 bases). The V and J ends lost 3 bases and 7 bases respectively, with 6 bases between them. CDR1 is LNHNV, CDR2 YYDKDF, per germline (reference sequence). The CDR3 contains 12 residues. This CDR3 is CATSSRVEKLFF. The CDR3 DNA reads TGTGCCACCAGCAGCAGGGTTGAAAAACTGTTTTTT. Full variable domain (missing parts from reference TRBV15 and TRBJ1-4): DAMVIQNPRYQVTQFGKPVTLSCSQTLNHNVMYWYQQKSSQAPKLLFHYYDKDFNNEADTPDNFQSRRPNTSFCFLDIRSPGLGDTAMYLCATSSRVEKLFFGSGTQLSVL.

This chain connects TRBV5-1 to TRBJ2-1, with D possibly TRBD1 on 7 matching bases. Germline CDR1 and CDR2: SGHRS and YFSETQ. There are 15 residues in the CDR3. V lost 3 bases and J lost 6, with 16 bases in between. CDR3 loop: CASSSEGQPLNEQFF. Here the CDR3 DNA reads TGCGCCAGCAGCTCGGAGGGACAGCCTCTCAATGAGCAGTTCTTC.

J is TRBJ2-5 and V is TRBV5-4; 8 bases line up with TRBD1. CDR3 length: 15 residues. J gave up 5 bases and V 0 bases, and 6 bases lay outside the gene matches. The V gene's germline CDR1 is SGHNT and CDR2 YYREEE (reference sequence). CDR3 region: CASSLGPGGVETQYF. As DNA, the CDR3 is TGTGCCAGCAGCTTGGGCCCAGGGGGCGTGGAGACCCAGTACTTC.

V is TRBV11-3 and J is TRBJ1-2, with D maybe TRBD1 (5 bases). There are 14 residues in the CDR3. Germline V gives CDR1 SGHNT, CDR2 YENEEA. The germline V and J ends were trimmed by 8 bases and 0 bases, with 13 bases remaining between them. The CDR3 DNA follows: TGTGCCAGCGAAGGGCTGGGGCCTAACTATGGCTACACCTTC. Amino acids: CASEGLGPNYGYTF.

This chain uses TRBV5-1 with TRBJ2-2, with D tentatively TRBD1 (6 bases). CDR3 length: 14 residues. The germline gives CDR1 SGHRS, CDR2 YFSETQ. V lost 7 bases and J 4 bases, leaving 14 bases between the germline ends. The CDR3 nucleotides are TGCGCCAGCGGCCCAGGGGAAAGCACCGGGGAGCTGTTTTTT. Translating gives CASGPGESTGELFF.

The chain carries TRBV25-1 and TRBJ2-3; 9 bases align to TRBD2. This CDR3 region has 14 residues. Germline CDR1 MGHDK, CDR2 SYGVNS. With V trimmed by 5 bases and J by 1 base, 1 base remained unmatched. DNA of the CDR3: TGTGCCAGCAGTTTAGCGGGGGGCACAGATACGCAGTATTTT. It translates to CASSLAGGTDTQYF.

The rearrangement joins TRBV10-3 to TRBJ1-1, with 7 bases that match TRBD1. Germline CDR1 reads ENHRY; CDR2 reads SYGVKD. This CDR3 region has 13 residues. V lost 6 bases to trimming and J lost 8 bases; unmatched junction nucleotides: 9. Written as DNA, the CDR3 is TGTGCCATCAGGTCCGACAGGGCGAGGGAAGCTTTCTTT. Protein: CAIRSDRAREAFF.

This sequence joins TRBV28 and TRBJ2-5; 8 bases are shared with TRBD1. Looked up from germline, CDR1 is MDHEN and CDR2 is SYDVKM. The V segment lost 5 bases and the J segment 13 bases; nucleotides outside the gene matches: 21. The CDR3 loop spans 16 amino acids. The CDR3 DNA reads TGTGCCAGCAGTGAGATACAGGGGGGCCTCGTGAACCCCGTGTACTTC. Protein: CASSEIQGGLVNPVYF.

The chain couples TRBV19 to TRBJ2-3; 8 bases line up with TRBD1. Germline assignment: CDR1 LNHDA and CDR2 SQIVND (reference sequence). The V and J ends lost 10 bases and 4 bases, in that order; junction bases with no gene match: 7. The CDR3 is 13 residues long. The chain's CDR3 is CATKDRAADTQYF. CDR3 bases: TGTGCCACCAAGGACAGGGCAGCAGATACGCAGTATTTT.

The chain couples TRBV28 to TRBJ2-1; 8 nucleotides line up with TRBD2. Germline CDR1 and CDR2: MDHEN and SYDVKM. The CDR3 has 15 residues. V lost 2 bases, J lost 9 bases, and 9 bases stayed unmatched. The DNA of the CDR3 is TGTGCCAGCAGTTTAGGTCCGGGAGGGCCTGTTGAGCAGTTCTTC. It specifies CASSLGPGGPVEQFF.

The chain is built from TRBV9 and TRBJ2-5; 7 positions agree with TRBD2. This CDR3 comprises 14 residues. Germline CDR1 is SGDLS and CDR2 is YYNGEE. J was trimmed by 4 bases and V by 3 bases; bases with no gene match: 6. Here the CDR3 reads CASSATSSGETQYF. CDR3 sequence (DNA): TGTGCCAGCAGCGCGACTAGCAGCGGAGAGACCCAGTACTTC. Together with reference TRBV9 and TRBJ2-5, the CDR3 gives the full variable domain: DSGVTQTPKHLITATGQRVTLRCSPRSGDLSVYWYQQSLDQGLQFLIQYYNGEERAKGNILERFSAQQFPDLHSELNLSSLELGDSALYFCASSATSSGETQYFGPGTRLLVL.

V and J are TRBV6-1 and TRBJ2-2; 13 bases map to TRBD2. The germline V gene encodes CDR1 MNHNS and CDR2 SASEGT. Losses at the gene ends were 4 bases for V and 6 bases for J; bases not matched to a gene: 5. The CDR3 has 16 amino acids. The CDR3 spells CASSGWTSGRSGELFF. The DNA of the CDR3 is TGTGCCAGCAGTGGGTGGACTAGCGGGAGATCCGGGGAGCTGTTTTTT.

The rearrangement links TRBV5-1 to TRBJ2-5, with 8 nucleotides matching TRBD1. Germline lookup yields CDR1 SGHRS and CDR2 YFSETQ. Losses at the gene ends were 3 bases for V and 4 bases for J; bases not matched to a gene: 5. The CDR3 contains 14 residues. CDR3 loop: CASSSLQGAETQYF. CDR3 nucleotides: TGCGCCAGCAGCTCCCTGCAGGGGGCAGAGACCCAGTACTTC.

The rearrangement joins TRBV2 to TRBJ1-2, with a weak D call TRBD1 (5 bases). CDR3 size: 12 residues. CDR1 and CDR2 from the germline V gene are SNHLY and FYNNEI. The CDR3 bases are TGTGTCGTGTCGAGGACACCTTATGGCTACACCTTC. Amino acid sequence: CVVSRTPYGYTF.

V is TRBV24-1 and J is TRBJ1-2; TRBD1 matches at 7 bases. V dropped 3 bases and J dropped 3; count of bases not matched to a gene: 6. CDR3 length: 15 residues. Looked up from germline, CDR1 is KGHDR and CDR2 is SFDVKD. CDR3 nucleotide sequence: TGTGCCACCAGTGATCCTAGGACAGGACACTATGGCTACACCTTC. This codes for CATSDPRTGHYGYTF.

The genes are TRBV6-9 and TRBJ2-3, with 9 bases fitting TRBD2. The ends lost 4 bases at V and 7 bases at J; junction bases unmatched: 9. This CDR3 has 15 residues. The germline V gene has CDR1 MNHGY and CDR2 SVAAGI. CDR3 loop: CASSSPGGRVNTQYF. For the CDR3, the DNA is TGTGCCAGCAGTTCCCCCGGCGGGAGGGTGAATACGCAGTATTTT.

The sample holds a few counts of this clone. This chain links TRBV5-6 with TRBJ2-3; the match to TRBD2 covers 7 bases. Trimming at V came to 3 bases and at J to 1 base, leaving 2 bases not matched to a gene. Germline CDR1 and CDR2: SGHDT and YYEEEE. CDR3 length equals 14 residues. CDR3 in amino acids: CASSYAGGTDTQYF. The CDR3 DNA reads TGTGCCAGCAGCTACGCGGGAGGCACAGATACGCAGTATTTT.

The rearrangement uses TRBV20-1 and TRBJ2-1; D call uncertain. Germline V gives CDR1 DFQATT, CDR2 SNEGSKA (reference sequence). The CDR3 runs 13 residues. The V end was cut by 3 bases, the J end by 5 bases, with 11 bases between. This CDR3 is CSASSSSDNEQFF. CDR3 bases: TGCAGTGCTAGTAGCTCGTCCGACAATGAGCAGTTCTTC.

The chain combines TRBV15 with TRBJ1-1; TRBD1 aligns across 9 bases. The germline V gene encodes CDR1 LNHNV and CDR2 YYDKDF (reference sequence). The CDR3 spans 21 residues. With 2 bases clipped from V and 4 bases from J, the junction kept 23 bases outside the gene matches. CDR3 in amino acids: CATSRSTGTGMAGPLSTEAFF. The CDR3 coding sequence is TGTGCCACCAGCAGAAGTACCGGGACAGGGATGGCGGGGCCCCTCAGCACTGAAGCTTTCTTT.